Listed below are T cell receptor beta chains from one sample, sequenced in a study of OX40 agonist ivuxolimab in advanced cancers. Sequenced by immunoSEQ multiplex PCR; TCRdb stores in-frame clones only, minus some. The sample lists 70,000 to 95,000 clones, about 91% occurring once. Here the sequenced sample was CD4+ or CD8+ T cells sorted from blood, taken in a trial of the OX40 agonist ivuxolimab. Receptors were obtained from an adult with an advanced solid tumor such as melanoma, head and neck, liver or kidney cancer. CDR3s include the opening cysteine and the closing phenylalanine or tryptophan. A D gene is named only where the DNA matches it firmly. Some rows mark clone size as missing; the rest say once, few, many or name a class of expanded clone.

clone_size | d_call | j_call | v_call | cdr3_aa | cdr3_nt
- | - | TRBJ1-6 | TRBV11-3 | CASSLSRDNSPLHF | TGTGCCAGCAGCCTCTCCAGAGATAATTCACCCCTCCACTTT
few | - | TRBJ2-1 | TRBV30 | CAWSGLHEQFF | TGTGCCTGGAGTGGTCTTCACGAGCAGTTCTTC
- | TRBD2 | TRBJ2-5 | TRBV5-1 | CASSSAPLAAQETQYF | TGCGCCAGCAGCTCCGCCCCACTAGCGGCCCAAGAGACCCAGTACTTC
- | - | TRBJ1-5 | TRBV11-2 | CASSLARDQPQHF | TGTGCCAGCAGCTTAGCGCGCGATCAGCCCCAGCATTTT
- | - | TRBJ2-7 | TRBV6-6 | CASSFTGTESYEQYF | TGTGCCAGCAGTTTTACCGGGACCGAATCCTACGAGCAGTACTTC
- | - | TRBJ2-7 | TRBV2 | CASKSRRQDSYEQYF | TGTGCCAGCAAATCGCGAAGGCAGGACTCCTACGAGCAGTACTTC
few | - | TRBJ2-7 | TRBV6-1 | CASSEAQDGYEQYF | TGTGCCAGCAGTGAAGCGCAGGACGGCTACGAGCAGTACTTC
- | - | TRBJ1-1 | TRBV6-5 | CASSFRGDWNTEAFF | TGTGCCAGCAGTTTCCGGGGCGACTGGAACACTGAAGCTTTCTTT
- | - | TRBJ2-3 | TRBV5-1 | CASSLSRRTDTQYF | TGCGCCAGCAGCCTAAGCCGCCGCACAGATACGCAGTATTTT
- | TRBD2 | TRBJ2-1 | TRBV12-5 | CASGLPSSGAEQFF | TGTGCTAGTGGTTTGCCATCTAGCGGGGCTGAGCAGTTCTTC
few | TRBD1 | TRBJ2-7 | TRBV6-1 | CASRPDRGAYEQYF | TGTGCCAGCAGACCGGACAGGGGGGCCTACGAGCAGTACTTC
- | - | TRBJ1-1 | TRBV11-1 | CASSFGHPNTEAFF | TGTGCCAGCAGCTTTGGGCACCCGAACACTGAAGCTTTCTTT
- | - | TRBJ2-1 | TRBV6-5 | CASSRTTDTNEQFF | TGTGCCAGCAGCCGAACAACGGACACCAATGAGCAGTTCTTC
- | - | TRBJ2-1 | TRBV18 | CASSSPGAQGSYNEQFF | TGTGCCAGCTCATCCCCAGGGGCGCAGGGCTCCTACAATGAGCAGTTCTTC
once | - | TRBJ2-1 | TRBV29-1 | CSVRPGPAAYNEQFF | TGCAGCGTCCGCCCGGGACCAGCGGCCTACAATGAGCAGTTCTTC
- | - | TRBJ2-3 | TRBV7-9 | CARGGAGGTDTQYF | TGTGCCAGAGGCGGGGCAGGGGGAACAGATACGCAGTATTTT
- | - | TRBJ2-2 | TRBV30 | CAWSVGGTPGELFF | TGTGCCTGGAGTGTTGGAGGGACCCCCGGGGAGCTGTTTTTT
few | - | TRBJ2-2 | TRBV7-3 | CASSPFVGELFF | TGTGCCAGCAGCCCCTTCGTCGGGGAGCTGTTTTTT